The entry below gives a single T cell receptor beta chain sequence along with its context. No antigen is known for it. One base away there is no much larger clone; base qualities are not given. This entry comes from a study of T cells after yellow fever vaccination (dated by TCRdb to the late 2010s). Regarding the research as a whole: The SMART-Seq v4 Ultra Low Input RNA kit was used to prepare libraries from fractions with low cell numbers. To follow T-cell clones before and after primary and booster YFV17D yellow fever vaccination, bulk TCR alpha and beta repertoires were sequenced over time. Two healthy male donors, one aged 18 to 30 and one aged 30 to 40 years, made up the cohort. Blood samples were taken at several timepoints before and after primary and secondary immunization, and bulk PBMC replicates and cell subsets were isolated. Results the study describes overall, beyond this receptor: A small share of clonotypes occurred in both CD4 and CD8 compartments, likely arising from convergent recombination. Compared with the primary T-cell response, the secondary T-cell response was weaker but faster, peaking on day 5 rather than day 15. Because only a couple of donors were included in the study, the extent to which the findings can be generalized is limited. Computational filtering was required because FACS-sorted repertoires could contain abundant contaminating clonotypes from the bulk population. Most clones expanded after primary vaccination (about 95% of CD4 and roughly 90% of CD8) were re-detected after the booster, suggesting that broad memory maintenance occurred.

The treatment or condition label corresponds to: live attenuated yellow fever vaccine strain. At each blood-draw timepoint, two biological replicates of bulk PBMCs were obtained. A standard Ficoll-Paque protocol was used to isolate PBMCs from peripheral blood. TriZol was used to extract RNA from bulk PBMCs, from CD4 and CD8 fractions, and from dextramer-positive and dextramer-negative fractions. The listed sequencing device is Illumina NovaSeq 6000. Synthesis of TCR cDNA relied on 5'RACE template switching, a step that introduced a universal primer site along with unique molecular identifiers. Priming for cDNA synthesis came from both the TCR alpha and TCR beta constant segments. Libraries were amplified in two PCR steps, with sample barcodes and sequencing adapters added in the second step. Sequencing of libraries was performed on Illumina HiSeq 2500 (2x100 bp) or NovaSeq (2x150 bp). The published analysis was carried out like this. MIGEC was used to demultiplex reads and collapse the reads into UMI consensus sequences, and MiXCR was used for V(D)J alignment. Using edgeR on replicate PBMC samples, clonotypes were called vaccine-responding if FDR was below 0.01 and the log2 fold change was above 5 up to day 15. CD4 or CD8 identity was assigned to each bulk clonotype according to whether the clonotype was present at higher abundance in the sequenced CD4 repertoire or the sequenced CD8 repertoire. TCRdb trimmed public reads at Q25 via fastp, called clones via MiXCR and kept in-frame beta chains. Every entry covers one CDR3 protein and lists the most common genes and DNA from its rows. The V and J calls reflect TCRdb's pipeline rather than the authors' work. The sample has 250,000 or so distinct CDR3 sequences on record, 3.6% of them singletons. Clones ranked in the top ten supply over 15% of the sample.

The germline V end is reduced by 1 base and the J end by 5 bases; junction bases left unmatched: 5. Sequences LGHDT (CDR1) and YNNKEL (CDR2) are obtained from the germline V gene (reference sequence). The CDR3 measures 14 amino acids from cysteine to phenylalanine. Of the read, only the CDR3 DNA is kept; its 42 bases are in frame from base 1. Source: PBMCs, taken 15 days after the yellow fever booster vaccination. The receptor chain draws on TRBV3-1 and TRBJ2-7, with TRBD1 identical over 7 junction bases. The sequence came from a young man who received the YFV17D yellow fever vaccine. The DNA reads as follows: TGTGCCAGCAGCCAAGGGGACAGTCCCGACGAGCAGTACTTC. Translation gives CASSQGDSPDEQYF.